The 6 T cell receptor beta chains given below trace back to one sample, sequenced in a study of beta chain features in type 1 diabetes. What was sequenced were expressed TCRB transcripts, since all of the isolated RNA had been reverse transcribed. Libraries were prepared by immunoSEQ multiplex PCR; TCRdb keeps only in-frame clonotypes and omits some of them. This table holds about 320,000 clones, about 14% found once. Sequenced: central memory CD4+ T cells from blood. Receptors were obtained from a man aged 25 to 40 in good health.

This clone was counted between two and nine times. J is TRBJ2-7 and V is TRBV6-5, with 13 bases aligning to TRBD2. This CDR3 is 14 amino acids long. The germline V gene has CDR1 MNHEY and CDR2 SVGAGI. V gave up 7 bases and J gave up 6 bases; unmatched junction bases: 6. The chain's CDR3 is CASTTSGGALEQYF. The CDR3 region has the DNA TGTGCCAGCACTACTAGCGGGGGGGCCCTCGAGCAGTACTTC.

Notes on this clone: This sample also contains other DNA sequences that code for the same CDR3. The V and J genes are TRBV11-2 and TRBJ1-5; D is ambiguous. V lost 0 bases to trimming and J lost 4 bases, with 4 bases between them. The germline CDR1 and CDR2 sequences are SGHAT and FQNNGV. The CDR3 has 13 amino acids. The CDR3 DNA follows: TGTGCCAGCAGCTTAGACAGAAATCAGCCCCAGCATTTT. Translation: CASSLDRNQPQHF.

This clone was seen more than once but under ten times. Distinct nucleotide sequences in the sample also encode this CDR3. J is TRBJ2-7 and V is TRBV2; TRBD1 aligns across 7 bases. The CDR3 totals 12 residues. Germline loops: CDR1 SNHLY, CDR2 FYNNEI. V shed 3 bases, J shed 6 bases, and the junction held 2 bases outside the gene matches. CDR3: CASSDDRVEQYF. DNA for the CDR3: TGTGCCAGCAGTGACGACAGGGTCGAGCAGTACTTC. The variable domain in full, with the rest retrieved from reference TRBV2 and TRBJ2-7, is EPEVTQTPSHQVTQMGQEVILRCVPISNHLYFYWYRQILGQKVEFLVSFYNNEISEKSEIFDDQFSVERPDGSNFTLKIRSTKLEDSAMYFCASSDDRVEQYFGPGTRLTVT.

The rearrangement links TRBV28 to TRBJ1-1; D gene uncertain. This CDR3 spans 16 amino acids. V was pared by 2 bases and J by 0 bases, with 13 bases between. Per germline, CDR1 MDHEN and CDR2 SYDVKM. CDR3 coding DNA: TGTGCCAGCAGTTTAGCCGACCTCATAATGAACACTGAAGCTTTCTTT. This gives the protein CASSLADLIMNTEAFF.

In this sample, this clone turned up many times. The V and J genes are TRBV6-5 and TRBJ2-1; D is undetermined. The CDR3 consists of 14 residues. Germline CDR1 and CDR2: MNHEY and SVGAGI. V was cut by 10 bases and J by 5 bases, with 18 bases left in between. CDR3 coding DNA: TGTGCCATCACGGCGGCCCCCACGGACAATGAGCAGTTCTTC. As protein: CAITAAPTDNEQFF.

This chain uses TRBV5-1 with TRBJ2-5, with 10 bases identical to TRBD2. Trimming removed 1 base from V and 5 bases from J; junction bases left unmatched: 8. This CDR3 is built from 16 residues. The germline CDR1 and CDR2 sequences are SGHRS and YFSETQ. CDR3 amino acids: CASSLLLAGEGETQYF. In DNA form, the CDR3 reads TGCGCCAGCAGCTTGCTGCTAGCGGGGGAGGGCGAGACCCAGTACTTC.